Listed below are T cell receptor beta chains from one sample, sequenced in a study of OX40 agonist ivuxolimab in advanced cancers. Sequenced by immunoSEQ multiplex PCR; TCRdb stores in-frame clones only, minus some. The sample has approximately 77,000 clones, around 81% seen once. Specimen: CD4+ or CD8+ T cells sorted from blood, collected in a trial of the OX40 agonist ivuxolimab. Receptors were obtained from an adult with an advanced solid tumor such as melanoma, head and neck, liver or kidney cancer. CDR3s include the opening cysteine and the closing phenylalanine or tryptophan. The D gene is left open where the match is weak. Size tells how often a clone was seen (once, few, many) or the class of an expanded clone, and some rows leave it out.

v_gene,d_gene,len,abundance,j_gene,CDR3aa,CDR3nt
TRBV6-6,.,15,.,TRBJ1-1,CASSYQGWMVAEAFF,TGTGCCAGCAGTTACCAGGGTTGGATGGTCGCTGAAGCTTTCTTT
TRBV18,.,14,few,TRBJ1-4,CASSLDRLGEKLFF,TGTGCCAGCTCACTCGACAGGCTGGGTGAAAAACTGTTTTTT
TRBV7-3,.,15,.,TRBJ2-4,CASSLSPANGIIQYF,TGTGCCAGCAGCTTAAGCCCCGCTAACGGGATTATTCAGTACTTC
TRBV7-8,.,14,.,TRBJ2-5,CASSLVGKQETQYF,TGTGCCAGCAGCTTAGTTGGCAAACAAGAGACCCAGTACTTC
TRBV10-3,.,13,.,TRBJ1-4,CAIGSGDNEKLFF,TGTGCCATCGGGTCAGGGGATAATGAAAAACTGTTTTTT
TRBV11-1,TRBD1,14,.,TRBJ1-1,CASSRDRANTEAFF,TGTGCCAGCAGCCGGGACAGGGCGAACACTGAAGCTTTCTTT
TRBV7-3,.,15,once,TRBJ2-2,CASSHPQVRAGELFF,TGTGCCAGCAGCCACCCCCAGGTTCGGGCCGGGGAGCTGTTTTTT
TRBV13,.,15,few,TRBJ2-6,CASSLAGTGANVLTF,TGTGCCAGCAGCTTAGCAGGGACTGGGGCCAACGTCCTGACTTTC
TRBV2,.,12,.,TRBJ2-7,CASSHRVYEQYF,TGTGCCAGCAGTCACAGGGTCTACGAGCAGTACTTC
TRBV9,.,17,.,TRBJ1-6,CASSVGPGGSYNSPLHF,TGTGCCAGCAGCGTAGGGCCGGGCGGCTCCTATAATTCACCCCTCCACTTT
TRBV7-9,.,14,.,TRBJ2-5,CASSLKDRQETQYF,TGTGCCAGCAGCTTAAAGGACCGACAAGAGACCCAGTACTTC
TRBV11-3,TRBD1,16,.,TRBJ2-3,CASSLSWDRGTDTQYF,TGTGCCAGCAGCTTATCATGGGACAGGGGCACAGATACGCAGTATTTT
TRBV7-6,.,15,.,TRBJ1-3,CASSLGRNSGNTIYF,TGTGCCAGCAGCTTAGGGAGGAACTCTGGAAACACCATATATTTT
TRBV7-9,.,12,.,TRBJ1-1,CASSLVRETAFF,TGTGCCAGCAGCTTAGTCCGGGAGACGGCTTTCTTT
TRBV30,.,12,.,TRBJ1-2,CAWTLTNYGYTF,TGTGCCTGGACCCTTACTAACTATGGCTACACCTTC
TRBV5-4,.,13,.,TRBJ2-7,CASSLAEGYEQYF,TGTGCCAGCAGCTTGGCCGAGGGTTACGAGCAGTACTTC
TRBV14,.,12,.,TRBJ2-7,CASSQDRIRQYF,TGTGCCAGCAGCCAAGATCGCATTCGGCAGTACTTC
TRBV30,.,16,.,TRBJ2-7,CAWSPPGVGGLGEQYF,TGTGCCTGGAGTCCCCCCGGGGTGGGGGGGCTAGGCGAGCAGTACTTC
TRBV29-1,TRBD2,13,.,TRBJ2-1,CSVGGLAGNEQFF,TGCAGCGTTGGGGGACTAGCGGGTAATGAGCAGTTCTTC
TRBV10-3,.,12,.,TRBJ2-7,CAISDGGYEQYF,TGTGCCATCAGTGATGGGGGCTACGAGCAGTACTTC
TRBV27,TRBD2,17,.,TRBJ2-7,CASTLSGLAVPVYEQYF,TGTGCCAGCACACTCTCGGGACTAGCGGTCCCTGTCTACGAGCAGTACTTC
TRBV6-1,.,12,few,TRBJ1-5,CASSEWEQPQHF,TGTGCCAGCAGTGAATGGGAACAGCCCCAGCATTTT
TRBV9,.,14,.,TRBJ2-5,CASSGQGHQETQYF,TGTGCCAGCAGCGGCCAGGGACATCAAGAGACCCAGTACTTC
TRBV19,.,15,.,TRBJ2-7,CASSIQQGAPYEQYF,TGTGCCAGTAGTATTCAACAGGGAGCCCCCTACGAGCAGTACTTC
TRBV18,TRBD1,14,.,TRBJ1-5,CASTPTGLTQPQHF,TGTGCCAGCACGCCGACAGGGCTGACTCAGCCCCAGCATTTT
TRBV29-1,TRBD1,15,few,TRBJ1-2,CSGFRRGQGAYGYTF,TGCAGCGGCTTTCGTCGGGGACAGGGGGCCTATGGCTACACCTTC
TRBV7-9,.,12,once,TRBJ2-7,CASSLGSLEQYF,TGTGCCAGCAGCTTAGGTAGCCTCGAGCAGTACTTC
TRBV5-1,.,13,.,TRBJ2-6,CASSLDTLNVLTF,TGCGCCAGCAGCTTGGACACTTTAAACGTCCTGACTTTC
TRBV6-1,.,13,medium-sized,TRBJ1-1,CASRVGSATEAFF,TGTGCCTCCAGGGTGGGATCGGCTACTGAAGCTTTCTTT
TRBV6-1,TRBD1,14,.,TRBJ1-5,CASSLGQGAKPQHF,TGTGCCAGCAGTCTAGGACAGGGGGCAAAGCCCCAGCATTTT
TRBV7-2,.,15,few,TRBJ1-5,CASSSGRGAGQPQHF,TGTGCCAGCAGCTCCGGAAGGGGCGCTGGGCAGCCCCAGCATTTT
TRBV5-1,TRBD2,16,once,TRBJ2-3,CASSSSGEASTDTQYF,TGCGCCAGCAGTTCAAGCGGGGAGGCTAGCACAGATACGCAGTATTTT
TRBV19,TRBD1,15,.,TRBJ2-7,CASSPGTGDRYEQYF,TGTGCCAGTAGTCCCGGGACAGGGGACCGCTACGAGCAGTACTTC
TRBV4-1,TRBD2,14,.,TRBJ2-3,CASSSGTSVNTQYF,TGCGCCAGCAGCTCTGGGACTAGCGTGAATACGCAGTATTTT
TRBV10-1,TRBD2,17,.,TRBJ2-5,CASSESAEGGRQETQYF,TGCGCCAGCAGTGAGTCGGCAGAGGGAGGGCGGCAAGAGACCCAGTACTTC